This TCR beta chain was observed in a study of blood T cell repertoires in COVID-19. Study-level information: Donors in the United States, Italy and Spain gave samples during acute or convalescent COVID-19. Sources were T cells, B-cell-depleted T cells, or PBMCs; the material itself was cDNA or gDNA.

In the source study's methods: Researchers report that nucleated cell counts were estimated from reference gene primer amplification. Sequencing was performed with immunoSEQ multiplex PCR; in TCRdb, only in-frame clones are kept and a portion is missing. The V and J calls and clone size come from that table; D and trimming were worked out from the DNA. The table shows 200,000 to 250,000 clones, with 80% occurring only once. V dropped 0 bases and J dropped 5; count of bases not matched to a gene: 7. The germline V gene encodes CDR1 SGHRS and CDR2 YFSETQ. The CDR3 is 15 residues long. This chain uses TRBV5-1 with TRBJ2-7; 8 bases fit TRBD2. This receptor was obtained from a human donor in a cohort sampled during active COVID-19. Sequencing was performed on peripheral blood. Here the CDR3 reads CASSLAGGRSNEQYF. CDR3 in DNA: TGCGCCAGCAGCTTGGCCGGCGGGAGGAGCAACGAGCAGTACTTC. Complete variable domain (other parts from reference TRBV5-1 and TRBJ2-7): KAGVTQTPRYLIKTRGQQVTLSCSPISGHRSVSWYQQTPGQGLQFLFEYFSETQRNKGNFPGRFSGRQFSNSRSEMNVSTLELGDSALYLCASSLAGGRSNEQYFGPGTRLTVT.